This T cell receptor beta chain is from a study of beta chain features in type 1 diabetes. Study summary: Under 140,000,000 sorted cells were examined across all samples. Findings of the study overall: TCRB CDR3s were moderately but significantly shorter in Type 1 diabetes patients in all four CD4+ subsets.

CDR3 length: 10 amino acids. Germline V gene lookup returns CDR1 GTSNPN and CDR2 SVGIG (reference sequence). Trimming removed 8 bases at V and 5 bases at J, with 9 bases between. Expressed TCRB transcripts were sequenced after all isolated RNA was converted to cDNA. The table came from immunoSEQ multiplex PCR; TCRdb's copy has only in-frame clones and leaves some out. Of about 710,000 clones listed, roughly 13% are singletons. In regard to this clone: What it binds is unknown.

This chain joins TRBV30 and TRBJ1-1, with D hard to call. The TCR comes from a man younger than 35 with type 1 diabetes. Sequenced sample: naive CD4+ T cells from blood. CDR3 DNA: TGTGCCCACGGGAGGACTGAAGCTTTCTTT. This encodes CAHGRTEAFF.